A selection of T cell receptor beta chains follows, all from one sample in a study of cytomegalovirus exposure and HLA in healthy donors. Profiled with immunoSEQ multiplex PCR; TCRdb holds only in-frame clones, not every one. This sample has under 200,000 clones, with roughly 80% found just once. The specimen sequenced was PBMCs. The source of these receptors is a male donor in good health and CMV-seropositive. Each CDR3 is given with its conserved first and last residue. The D gene is left open where the match is weak.

D gene	V gene	J gene	CDR3 DNA	CDR3 protein
.	TRBV7-8	TRBJ2-1	TGTGCCAGCAGCTCTGACAATGAGCAGTTCTTC	CASSSDNEQFF
.	TRBV18	TRBJ2-5	TGTGCCAGCATAGGACAGTTCCAAGAGACCCAGTACTTC	CASIGQFQETQYF
.	TRBV6-4	TRBJ1-1	TGTGCCAGTCTTCAAGCTCAGAACACTGAAGCTTTCTTT	CASLQAQNTEAFF
TRBD1	TRBV6-5	TRBJ2-7	TGTGCCAGCATTCCCGGGACAGCAAGCTACGAGCAGTACTTC	CASIPGTASYEQYF
.	TRBV19	TRBJ1-2	TGTGCCACCGAGATCCCCCGCGGTGGCTACACCTTC	CATEIPRGGYTF
.	TRBV7-3	TRBJ1-1	TGTGCCAGCAGCGCCGAAGGGGCAGGGACTGAAGCTTTCTTT	CASSAEGAGTEAFF
.	TRBV28	TRBJ2-7	TGTGCCAGCGGGACCCCTAGCGCCCTCTCCTACGAGCAGTACTTC	CASGTPSALSYEQYF
TRBD1	TRBV19	TRBJ1-1	TGTGCCTCCTCGGGTGACAGGGGGGGCACTGAAGCTTTCTTT	CASSGDRGGTEAFF
TRBD2	TRBV6-6	TRBJ2-3	TGTGCCAGCAGCCCCGCTAGCGGTAAATCCGATACGCAGTATTTT	CASSPASGKSDTQYF
.	TRBV2	TRBJ2-7	TGTGCCAGCACGTGGGAGCGTCAACTCGAGCAGTACTTC	CASTWERQLEQYF
.	TRBV19	TRBJ2-1	TGTGCCAGTACCCTATCCTCACGTAATGAGCAGTTCTTC	CASTLSSRNEQFF
.	TRBV5-4	TRBJ2-3	TGTGCCAGCAGCTTGGAACAGCGGATCACAGATACGCAGTATTTT	CASSLEQRITDTQYF